What follows are 13 T cell receptor beta chains derived from one specimen sequenced in a study of cytomegalovirus exposure and HLA in healthy donors. 60 Vbeta and 13 Jbeta primers were used in PCR. Profiling relied on immunoSEQ multiplex PCR, and the TCRdb table lists in-frame clones only, not all of them. Of about 90,000 clones listed, more than 55% were seen once; the top ten hold about 22%. Sequences were obtained from PBMCs. The receptors stem from a woman aged 45 to 65 in good health and CMV-seropositive.

This clone was seen a single time. V is TRBV7-8 and J is TRBJ2-7; 8 bases are a match to TRBD1. V lost 3 bases to trimming and J lost 3 bases; unmatched junction nucleotides: 7. The CDR3 is 15 residues long. Germline V CDR1 and CDR2: SGHVS, FQNEAQ. CDR3 in amino acids: CASSFSGQENYEQYF. CDR3 nucleotide sequence: TGTGCCAGCAGCTTTTCGGGACAGGAGAACTACGAGCAGTACTTC.

The chain couples TRBV28 to TRBJ1-2; TRBD1 aligns across 8 bases. Germline assignment: CDR1 MDHEN and CDR2 SYDVKM. This CDR3 has 15 amino acids. The V gene end was trimmed by 4 bases and the J gene end by 3 bases; junction bases not matched to a gene: 7. CDR3 sequence (DNA): TGTGCCAGCAGTTCTCCGGGACAGGATGACTATGGCTACACCTTC. Protein sequence: CASSSPGQDDYGYTF.

This clone was picked up a small number of times. The V gene is TRBV7-8, the J gene TRBJ1-6, with no clear D. The CDR3 consists of 14 residues. Germline V gene data show CDR1 as SGHVS and CDR2 as FQNEAQ. V was cut by 3 bases and J by 6 bases, with 9 bases left in between. CDR3 sequence (DNA): TGTGCCAGCAGCTTCGACACACTTAATTCACCCCTCCACTTT. Protein: CASSFDTLNSPLHF.

The chain links TRBV5-4 to TRBJ1-4, with 10 bases identical to TRBD1. The ends lost 1 base at V and 7 bases at J; junction bases unmatched: 4. The CDR3 has 15 residues. Per the germline V gene, CDR1 is SGHNT and CDR2 is YYREEE (reference sequence). The CDR3: CASSLTTGGSEKLFF. The CDR3, as DNA: TGTGCCAGCAGCTTGACGACAGGGGGCAGTGAAAAACTGTTTTTT.

The chain joins TRBV30 to TRBJ1-2; TRBD1 is a possible D gene (5 bases). Germline-derived CDR1 and CDR2 are GTSNPN and SVGIG (reference sequence). This CDR3 is 11 amino acids long. Trimming cost V 8 bases and J 6 bases, with 13 bases left between them. Here the CDR3 reads CAISGFNGYTF. In DNA, the CDR3 is TGTGCCATCTCAGGGTTCAATGGCTACACCTTC.

The table lists this clone with a count of one. This chain uses TRBV6-1 with TRBJ1-1, with D possibly matching TRBD1 (5 bases). With 4 bases removed from V and 7 bases from J, the gap between germline ends came to 19 bases. Per the germline V gene, CDR1 is MNHNS and CDR2 is SASEGT. The CDR3 sequence is 15 residues long. CDR3 coding DNA: TGTGCCAGCAGTGGACCATACCTTGACGGACATGAAGCTTTCTTT. Protein product: CASSGPYLDGHEAFF.

The chain recombines TRBV5-4 with TRBJ2-5, with D maybe TRBD2 (5 bases). The CDR3 runs to 16 residues. The germline V gene has CDR1 SGHNT and CDR2 YYREEE (reference sequence). Trimming removed 0 bases at V and 2 bases at J, with 14 bases between. The CDR3 sequence: CASSLVSPQRQETQYF. Here the CDR3 DNA reads TGTGCCAGCAGCTTGGTTTCCCCCCAGCGGCAAGAGACCCAGTACTTC.

The chain couples TRBV30 to TRBJ1-1; D remains ambiguous. CDR3 length: 11 residues. Between the trimmed V and J ends, which lost 1 base and 7 bases, there was a span of 7 bases. Per germline, CDR1 GTSNPN and CDR2 SVGIG (reference sequence). The CDR3 protein is CAWSEGVEAFF. The CDR3 DNA reads TGTGCCTGGAGTGAGGGAGTTGAAGCTTTCTTT.

This chain connects TRBV7-6 to TRBJ1-1; D is uncertain. Germline CDR1 and CDR2: SGHVS and FNYEAQ. The CDR3 extends over 16 amino acids. Trimming removed 4 bases from V and 0 bases from J, with 15 bases in between. This chain's CDR3 is CASSSEEGSLNTEAFF. The CDR3 region has the DNA TGTGCCAGCAGCTCTGAAGAGGGCAGCCTGAACACTGAAGCTTTCTTT.

This rearrangement joins TRBV27 to TRBJ2-1; TRBD2 aligns across 15 bases. CDR1 and CDR2 from the germline V gene are MNHEY and SMNVEV (reference sequence). The CDR3 runs 16 residues. The V and J ends lost 7 bases and 3 bases, in that order; junction bases with no gene match: 4. Here the CDR3 DNA reads TGTGCCAGCACCGGGACTAGCGGGGGGAACTACAATGAGCAGTTCTTC. This encodes CASTGTSGGNYNEQFF.

This clone was observed a single time. The chain combines TRBV7-2 with TRBJ2-7; D is ambiguous. Trimming took 0 bases from V and 1 from J, leaving 13 bases between them. The CDR3 is made up of 16 amino acids. The germline gives CDR1 SGHTA, CDR2 FQGNSA. The CDR3 DNA reads as TGTGCCAGCAGCTTAGCGCATAAGACACTTTCCTACGAGCAGTACTTC. Its translation: CASSLAHKTLSYEQYF.

This clone was recorded a few times. J is TRBJ2-2 and V is TRBV10-1, with TRBD2 matching 10 bases. The CDR3 consists of 15 residues. Trimming took 3 bases from V and 6 from J; bases not matched to a gene: 4. CDR1 is WNHNN, CDR2 SYGVQD, per germline (reference sequence). The CDR3 here is CASSEERGGAGELFF. CDR3 coding DNA: TGCGCCAGCAGTGAAGAGCGGGGGGGCGCCGGGGAGCTGTTTTTT.

The chain employs TRBV28 and TRBJ2-7; tentatively, D is TRBD2 (6 bases). Germline values: CDR1 MDHEN, CDR2 SYDVKM. This CDR3 spans 16 amino acids. V dropped 4 bases and J dropped 5 bases, with 21 bases sitting between them. CDR3 loop: CASSSPGGETRHEQYF. As DNA, the CDR3 is TGTGCCAGCAGTTCCCCCGGAGGGGAAACTAGGCACGAGCAGTACTTC.